The clone carrying this T cell receptor beta chain was counted only a few times. The antigen is not known. This CDR3 is built from 14 residues. The V and J ends lost 4 bases and 7 bases, in that order; junction bases with no gene match: 8. Germline CDR1 and CDR2: SNHLY and FYNNEI. This specimen belongs to a study of early T cells in non-severe SARS-CoV-2 infection. MiXCR, run by TCRdb on the 5' RACE reads, gives a single entry per CDR3 protein. The table includes approximately 69,000 distinct CDR3 sequences, 9.5% to 15% detected once. Notes on the study in general: VDJdb matching skewed toward anti-spike CD8 responses, missing private and CD4 specificities.

The rearrangement links TRBV2 to TRBJ2-7; 9 bases align to TRBD1. The clonotype comes from an adult who was a healthcare worker with PCR-confirmed SARS-CoV-2 infection or an uninfected control (not recorded which). The source material was whole blood, sampled at baseline. The CDR3 bases are TGTGCCAGCAGTGCGCGGGACAGGGCGAAAGAGCAGTACTTC. Its translation is CASSARDRAKEQYF.